This TCR beta chain emerged from a study of shared clonotypes between healthy human individuals. On the study more broadly: The study drew on a couple of women and three men aged 18 to 49 as donors.

Some clones are missing from TCRdb's copy, which holds only in-frame ones; the method was immunoSEQ multiplex PCR. The data hold some 1,600,000 clones, with 98% observed a single time. In the case of this clone: Within the sample, other DNA sequences also encode this same CDR3.

The V end was cut by 4 bases, the J end by 1 base, with 7 bases between. The length of the CDR3 is 14 residues. Germline V gene data show CDR1 as SNHLY and CDR2 as FYNNEI. The chain employs TRBV2 and TRBJ2-2; no firm D call. The sample was naive CD4+ T cells sorted from blood. The subset is: CD45RA+ positively selected. This sequence originates from a young man in good health. DNA of the CDR3: TGTGCCAGCAGTGGTGTCCGGAACACCGGGGAGCTGTTTTTT. It codes for CASSGVRNTGELFF.